Sequencing of this T cell receptor beta chain was carried out in a study of shared clonotypes between healthy human individuals. Study in general: Researchers assigned three CD4 naive, three CD4 memory, two CD8 naive and one CD8 memory plate to each donor. Overall study findings and caveats: Owing to a small donor count, the genetic and exposure-history diversity represented was limited.

This table comes from immunoSEQ multiplex PCR, and its TCRdb copy is limited to in-frame clones, with some not included. The table shows roughly 380,000 clones, with roughly 96% occurring only once. On this clone itself: Its antigen is unknown.

Losses at the gene ends were 6 bases for V and 2 bases for J; bases not matched to a gene: 9. Looked up from germline, CDR1 is PRHDT and CDR2 is FYEKMQ (reference sequence). This CDR3 comprises 17 residues. This sequence joins TRBV13 and TRBJ2-3, with 12 bases identical to TRBD2. The source material was memory CD8+ T cells sorted from blood. Subset indicated: CD45RO+ cells pooled with CCR7-negative TemRA cells. The clonotype was recovered from a man aged 25-40 years in good health. Here the CDR3 DNA reads TGTGCCAGCAGTCGAACTAGCGGGAGGCTTGTCACAGATACGCAGTATTTT. This sequence encodes CASSRTSGRLVTDTQYF.